The 18 T cell receptor beta chains below all came from one sample that was sequenced in a study of regulatory T cells in long-lasting Graves disease. Combining iRepertoire HTBI primers with Arm-PCR of CDR3 regions, the authors built TCR beta libraries. Using its own MiXCR run on the multiplex PCR reads, TCRdb lists one record per CDR3 protein. The table includes hundreds of thousands of distinct CDR3 sequences, about 12% detected once. Specified time point: newly diagnosed GD, antithyroid drugs for less than 3 months. PBMCs provided the RNA from which the TCR library was made. This same sample was also part of a study on T cells in Graves' hyperthyroidism and ophthalmopathy.

The input for sequencing was peripheral blood mononuclear cells (PBMCs), taken at new diagnosis, from a patient treated with antithyroid drugs. Receptor source: a woman in her twenties or thirties with Graves disease.

In its sample, this clonotype was seen a few times. The genes are TRBV6-5 and TRBJ2-1; 14 positions agree with TRBD2. Losses at the gene ends were 4 bases for V and 5 bases for J; bases not matched to a gene: 13. CDR3 length equals 19 residues. The germline V gene has CDR1 MNHEY and CDR2 SVGAGI. The CDR3 is CASSSPMTSGRAMNNEQFF. The CDR3 DNA follows: TGTGCCAGCAGTTCCCCCATGACTAGCGGGAGGGCAATGAACAATGAGCAGTTCTTC.

The chain recombines TRBV7-9 with TRBJ2-1, with no clear D. V lost 5 bases to trimming and J lost 8 bases, with 19 bases between them. This CDR3 spans 15 amino acids. Per germline, CDR1 SEHNR and CDR2 FQNEAQ (reference sequence). The CDR3 nucleotides read TGTGCCAGCAGCCCATGGGCTACCCCATACCATGAGCAGTTCTTC. This sequence encodes CASSPWATPYHEQFF.

This clonotype was detected ten times or more. The chain is built from TRBV20-1 and TRBJ1-6; TRBD1 agrees at 7 bases. The CDR3 sequence is 16 residues long. The germline CDR1 and CDR2 sequences are DFQATT and SNEGSKA (reference sequence). Trimming removed 2 bases from V and 8 bases from J; junction bases left unmatched: 12. Here the CDR3 reads CSARPSGTADYSPLHF. CDR3 DNA: TGCAGTGCTAGACCATCCGGGACAGCGGACTATTCACCCCTCCACTTT.

This clonotype was counted ten times or more. V gene TRBV2 combines with J gene TRBJ2-1; 10 bases fit TRBD2. J lost 2 bases, V lost 4 bases, and 2 bases had no gene match. CDR1 SNHLY and CDR2 FYNNEI come from the germline V gene. CDR3 length equals 15 residues. CDR3 sequence: CASSGTSGPYNEQFF. The CDR3 DNA sequence: TGTGCCAGCAGTGGGACTAGCGGACCCTACAATGAGCAGTTCTTC.

The chain combines TRBV20-1 with TRBJ2-3, with 15 bases lining up with TRBD2. CDR1 and CDR2 (germline): DFQATT, SNEGSKA (reference sequence). Losses at the gene ends were 1 base for V and 8 bases for J; bases not matched to a gene: 10. The CDR3 has 17 amino acids. The CDR3 protein is CSARGKGTSGRRVTQYF. The CDR3 DNA reads as TGCAGTGCTAGAGGCAAAGGGACTAGCGGGAGGAGGGTTACGCAGTATTTT.

This clonotype showed up many times. The chain combines TRBV19 with TRBJ1-5, with D unresolved. The V gene's germline CDR1 is LNHDA and CDR2 SQIVND (reference sequence). Trimming stripped 4 bases from V and 4 bases from J, with 14 bases between. The CDR3 totals 15 residues. For the CDR3, the DNA is TGTGCCAGTAGTAATTGGGGAGCCGGGAATCAGCCCCAGCATTTT. Residues: CASSNWGAGNQPQHF.

The chain recombines TRBV9 with TRBJ2-7; no definite D call. V was clipped by 0 bases and J by 3 bases, with 13 bases between them. This CDR3 is 15 amino acids long. Germline CDR1 and CDR2: SGDLS and YYNGEE. CDR3 sequence: CASSVDIGISYEQYF. CDR3 DNA: TGTGCCAGCAGCGTAGATATAGGTATCAGCTACGAGCAGTACTTC.

The rearrangement joins TRBV9 to TRBJ2-2; D is uncertain. The CDR3 has 14 amino acids. Germline V gives CDR1 SGDLS, CDR2 YYNGEE. Trimming pared 0 bases from V and 6 bases from J, leaving 9 bases between. CDR3 DNA sequence: TGTGCCAGCAGCGTAGCTGTTCTAGCCGGGGAGCTGTTTTTT. It codes for CASSVAVLAGELFF.

At least ten counts were recorded for this clonotype. The genes are TRBV24-1 and TRBJ2-3; possibly TRBD2 for D (7 bases). Germline V lookup: CDR1 KGHDR, CDR2 SFDVKD. CDR3 length: 15 residues. Between the trimmed V and J ends, which lost 5 bases and 4 bases, there was a span of 15 bases. CDR3 sequence (DNA): TGTGCCACCAGTGGGGAGGGGGGGGCGGCAGATACGCAGTATTTT. Translated: CATSGEGGAADTQYF.

This clonotype was recorded many times. The J gene is TRBJ2-4, the V gene TRBV6-1; D is ambiguous. This CDR3 region has 13 residues. The V end lost 3 bases, the J end lost 6 bases, and 9 bases lay between the germline ends. Germline loops: CDR1 MNHNS, CDR2 SASEGT. The DNA for the CDR3 is TGTGCCAGCAGTGAGCAGGAACCAAACATTCAGTACTTC. Its translation is CASSEQEPNIQYF.

The chain employs TRBV6-1 and TRBJ2-5; perhaps TRBD1 as D (5 bases). V was shortened by 5 bases and J by 4 bases, with 11 bases between the two germline ends. Germline CDR1 reads MNHNS; CDR2 reads SASEGT. The CDR3 totals 13 residues. The CDR3 spells CASSTRVSETQYF. DNA of the CDR3: TGTGCCAGCAGTACCAGGGTTTCAGAGACCCAGTACTTC.

This clonotype was seen many times. The CDR3 here is CASRQSDYSNQPQHF. For the CDR3, the DNA is TGTGCCAGCAGACAGTCAGACTATAGCAATCAGCCCCAGCATTTT. This chain connects TRBV28 to TRBJ1-5, with D unresolved. The germline V gene encodes CDR1 MDHEN and CDR2 SYDVKM. This CDR3 spans 15 amino acids. V lost 6 bases and J 0 bases, leaving 12 bases between the germline ends.

This clonotype was found many times. This chain links TRBV28 with TRBJ1-5, with TRBD1 matching over 10 bases. The CDR3 is 16 amino acids. J lost 3 bases, V lost 7 bases, and 9 bases had no gene match. The germline V gene encodes CDR1 MDHEN and CDR2 SYDVKM. The CDR3 reads CASKTGGQGHNQPQHF. The CDR3 DNA follows: TGTGCCAGCAAAACGGGGGGACAGGGGCACAATCAGCCCCAGCATTTT. Complete variable domain (other parts from reference TRBV28 and TRBJ1-5): DVKVTQSSRYLVKRTGEKVFLECVQDMDHENMFWYRQDPGLGLRLIYFSYDVKMKEKGDIPEGYSVSREKKERFSLILESASTNQTSMYLCASKTGGQGHNQPQHFGDGTRLSIL.

This chain joins TRBV6-1 and TRBJ1-1; D is unclear. Germline V gene data show CDR1 as MNHNS and CDR2 as SASEGT. V was pared by 6 bases and J by 5 bases, with 4 bases between. This CDR3 is built from 10 residues. The CDR3 loop is CASSRTEAFF. The DNA for the CDR3 is TGTGCCAGCAGCAGGACTGAAGCTTTCTTT.

This clonotype was detected ten times or more. The chain uses TRBV14 and TRBJ2-7; D unclear. The CDR3 runs 14 residues. Germline CDR1 SGHDN, CDR2 FVKESK. V lost 4 bases and J lost 2, with 12 bases in between. In DNA form, the CDR3 reads TGTGCCAGCAGCCCCTCGAGGCCGCCCTACGAGCAGTACTTC. This encodes CASSPSRPPYEQYF.

This sequence joins TRBV6-1 and TRBJ1-1; D gene uncertain. Trimming took off 11 bases at V and 1 base at J, with 14 bases between the two ends. The CDR3 totals 13 residues. Germline CDR1 MNHNS, CDR2 SASEGT. The CDR3 DNA is TGTGCCGGCGGTGCCAGTCCGAACACTGAAGCTTTCTTT. Its translation: CAGGASPNTEAFF.

CDR3 sequence reads: CASSPGTGWGSNQPQHF. CDR3 bases: TGTGCCAGCTCACCGGGCACAGGGTGGGGGAGCAATCAGCCCCAGCATTTT. V gene TRBV18 combines with J gene TRBJ1-5; possibly TRBD1 for D (6 bases). V lost 3 bases, J lost 1 base, and 16 bases lay in between. This CDR3 has 17 amino acids. CDR1 and CDR2 from the germline V gene are KGHSH and LQKENI.

This clonotype was detected ten times or more. The rearrangement joins TRBV5-4 to TRBJ1-1; D gene unclear. The V gene lost 0 bases and the J gene lost 8 bases, with 11 bases spanning the gap. Germline values: CDR1 SGHNT, CDR2 YYREEE (reference sequence). The CDR3 totals 13 residues. The CDR3 region has the DNA TGTGCCAGCAGCTTGGAGGGTGTACGGGAAGCTTTCTTT. Protein sequence: CASSLEGVREAFF. The entire variable domain, with the rest obtained from reference TRBV5-4 and TRBJ1-1, is as follows: ETGVTQSPTHLIKTRGQQVTLRCSSQSGHNTVSWYQQALGQGPQFIFQYYREEENGRGNFPPRFSGLQFPNYSSELNVNALELDDSALYLCASSLEGVREAFFGQGTRLTVV.